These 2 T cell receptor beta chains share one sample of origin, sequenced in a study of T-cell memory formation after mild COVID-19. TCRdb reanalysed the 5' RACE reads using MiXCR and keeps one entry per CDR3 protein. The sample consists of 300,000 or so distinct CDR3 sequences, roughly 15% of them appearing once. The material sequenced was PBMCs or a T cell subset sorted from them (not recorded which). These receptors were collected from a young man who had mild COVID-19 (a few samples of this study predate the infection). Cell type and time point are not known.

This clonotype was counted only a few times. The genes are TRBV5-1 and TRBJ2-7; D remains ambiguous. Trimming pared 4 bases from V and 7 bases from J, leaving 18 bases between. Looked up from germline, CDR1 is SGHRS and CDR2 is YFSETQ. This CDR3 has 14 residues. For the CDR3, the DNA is TGCGCCAGCAGCAGAGGACCCACTGGGGAAGAGCAGTACGTC. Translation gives CASSRGPTGEEQYV.

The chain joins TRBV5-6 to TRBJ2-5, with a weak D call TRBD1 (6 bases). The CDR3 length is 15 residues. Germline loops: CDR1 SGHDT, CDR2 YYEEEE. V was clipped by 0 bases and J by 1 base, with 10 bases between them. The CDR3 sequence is CASSLARTAQETQYF. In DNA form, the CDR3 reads TGTGCCAGCAGCTTGGCTAGGACAGCCCAAGAGACCCAGTACTTC.